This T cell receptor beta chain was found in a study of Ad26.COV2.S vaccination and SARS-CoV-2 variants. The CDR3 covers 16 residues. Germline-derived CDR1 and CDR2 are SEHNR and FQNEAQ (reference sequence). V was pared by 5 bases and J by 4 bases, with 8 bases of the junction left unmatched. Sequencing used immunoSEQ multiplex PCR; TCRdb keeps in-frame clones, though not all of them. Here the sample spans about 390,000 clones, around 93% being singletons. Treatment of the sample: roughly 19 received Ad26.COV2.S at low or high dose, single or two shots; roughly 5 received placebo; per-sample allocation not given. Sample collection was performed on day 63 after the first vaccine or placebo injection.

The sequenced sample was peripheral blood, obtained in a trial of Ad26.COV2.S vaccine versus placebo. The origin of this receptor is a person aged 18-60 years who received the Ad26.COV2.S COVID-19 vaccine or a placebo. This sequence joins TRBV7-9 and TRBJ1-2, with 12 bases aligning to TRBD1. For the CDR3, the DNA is TGTGCCAGCAGCCCGGAGGGACAGGGGGCTACCTATGGCTACACCTTC. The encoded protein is CASSPEGQGATYGYTF.